This TCR beta chain was captured by sequencing in a study of T cell responses to AZD1222 COVID-19 vaccine. Findings of the study overall: Clonal diversity was possibly underestimated, and white British individuals and females predominated among donors.

This CDR3 spans 16 amino acids. V was cut by 1 base and J by 0 bases, with 12 bases left in between. Germline V gene data show CDR1 as SGHTA and CDR2 as FQGNSA. Concerning this clone itself: Its matching antigen is unknown.

Using immunoSEQ multiplex PCR, the repertoire was profiled, and TCRdb retains in-frame clones only, with some absent. The sample has about 110,000 clones, roughly 87% seen once; the top ten hold 3.5% to 4.5%. Sequenced material: peripheral blood, taken on day 0 of AZD1222 vaccination. This clonotype was sampled from an adult in good health. This chain joins TRBV7-2 and TRBJ1-1; no firm D call. In DNA, the CDR3 is TGTGCCAGCAGCTTAGAAGTGGTAACAATGAACACTGAAGCTTTCTTT. Translation gives CASSLEVVTMNTEAFF.